The clone carrying this T cell receptor (beta chain) has only a few counts. What it recognizes is unknown. The CDR3 sequence is 12 residues long. Germline V gene sequence: CDR1 LGHNT, CDR2 FRNRAP. V lost 2 bases to trimming and J lost 6 bases, with 5 bases between them. The data derive from a study of T cells in Graves' hyperthyroidism and ophthalmopathy. Study-wide findings and caveats: Ophthalmopathy prediction by the model preceded onset by a median about 6.8 months.

Pregnant or lactating patients were excluded, as were those with uncontrolled infection or other autoimmune disease. Amplification of TCR beta CDR3 regions used RNA as the template. First-round RT-PCR targeting the TCR CDR3 was performed with the HTBI primer set. Each CDR3 protein gets one entry after TCRdb re-called the multiplex PCR reads with MiXCR. The data hold about 640,000 distinct CDR3 sequences, with 13% to 15% observed a single time. This rearrangement joins TRBV12-5 to TRBJ2-1; D ambiguous. Sequencing was carried out using blood. The receptor's source is a woman in her fifties or sixties with Graves' ophthalmopathy. The CDR3 DNA reads as TGTGCTAGTGGTTTGTTATTCAATGAGCAGTTCTTC. Translation: CASGLLFNEQFF.